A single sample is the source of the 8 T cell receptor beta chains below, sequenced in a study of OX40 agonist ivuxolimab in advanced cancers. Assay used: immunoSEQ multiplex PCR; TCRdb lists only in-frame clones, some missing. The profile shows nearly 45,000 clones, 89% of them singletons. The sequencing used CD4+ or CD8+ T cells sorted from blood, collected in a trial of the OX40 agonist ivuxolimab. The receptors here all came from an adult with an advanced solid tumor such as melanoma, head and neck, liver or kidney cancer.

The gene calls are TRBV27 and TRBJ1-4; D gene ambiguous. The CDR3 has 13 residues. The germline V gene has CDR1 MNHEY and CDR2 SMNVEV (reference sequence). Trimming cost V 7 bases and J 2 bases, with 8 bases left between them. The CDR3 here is CASTKGTNEKLFF. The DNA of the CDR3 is TGTGCCAGCACTAAAGGCACTAATGAAAAACTGTTTTTT.

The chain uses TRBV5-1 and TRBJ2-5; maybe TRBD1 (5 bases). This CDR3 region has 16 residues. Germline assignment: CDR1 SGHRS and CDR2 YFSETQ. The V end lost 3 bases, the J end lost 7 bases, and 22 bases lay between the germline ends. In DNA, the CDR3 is TGCGCCAGCAGCTCAGAAACAGGAAATCCCGTCGGGACCCAGTACTTC. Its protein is CASSSETGNPVGTQYF. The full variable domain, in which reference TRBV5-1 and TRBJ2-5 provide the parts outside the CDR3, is KAGVTQTPRYLIKTRGQQVTLSCSPISGHRSVSWYQQTPGQGLQFLFEYFSETQRNKGNFPGRFSGRQFSNSRSEMNVSTLELGDSALYLCASSSETGNPVGTQYFGPGTRLLVL.

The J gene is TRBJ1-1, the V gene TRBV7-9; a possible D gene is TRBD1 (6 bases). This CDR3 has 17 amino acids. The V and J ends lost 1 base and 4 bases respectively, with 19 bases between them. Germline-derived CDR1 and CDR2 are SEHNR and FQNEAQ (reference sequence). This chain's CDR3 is CASSLERGGPYGTEAFF. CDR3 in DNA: TGTGCCAGCAGCTTAGAAAGGGGGGGACCATACGGCACTGAAGCTTTCTTT. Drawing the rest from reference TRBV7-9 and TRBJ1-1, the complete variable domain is DTGVSQNPRHKITKRGQNVTFRCDPISEHNRLYWYRQTLGQGPEFLTYFQNEAQLEKSRLLSDRFSAERPKGSFSTLEIQRTEQGDSAMYLCASSLERGGPYGTEAFFGQGTRLTVV.

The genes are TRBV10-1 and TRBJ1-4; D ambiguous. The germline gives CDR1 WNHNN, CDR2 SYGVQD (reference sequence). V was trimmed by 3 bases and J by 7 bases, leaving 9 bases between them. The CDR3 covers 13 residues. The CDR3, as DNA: TGCGCCAGCAGTGAAAATGGAGCTGAAAAACTGTTTTTT. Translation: CASSENGAEKLFF.

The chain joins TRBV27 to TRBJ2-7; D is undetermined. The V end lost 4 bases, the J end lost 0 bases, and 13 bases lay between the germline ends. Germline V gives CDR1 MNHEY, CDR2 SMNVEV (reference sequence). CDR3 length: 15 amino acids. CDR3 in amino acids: CASSSYRQSSYEQYF. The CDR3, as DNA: TGTGCCAGCAGTTCCTACCGACAAAGCTCCTACGAGCAGTACTTC.

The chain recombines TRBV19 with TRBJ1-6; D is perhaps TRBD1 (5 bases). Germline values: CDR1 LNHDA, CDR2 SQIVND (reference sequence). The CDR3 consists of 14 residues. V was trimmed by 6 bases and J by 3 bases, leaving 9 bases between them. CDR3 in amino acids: CASSLRDYNSPLHF. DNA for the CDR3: TGTGCCAGTAGCCTCAGGGACTATAATTCACCCCTCCACTTT.

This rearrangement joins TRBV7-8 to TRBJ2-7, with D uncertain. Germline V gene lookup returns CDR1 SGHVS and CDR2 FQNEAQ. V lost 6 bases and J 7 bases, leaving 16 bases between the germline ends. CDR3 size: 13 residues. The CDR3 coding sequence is TGTGCCAGCAGACTTACAAGGATCGGGGAGCAGTACTTC. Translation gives CASRLTRIGEQYF. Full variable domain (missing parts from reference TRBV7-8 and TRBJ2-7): GAGVSQSPRYKVAKRGQDVALRCDPISGHVSLFWYQQALGQGPEFLTYFQNEAQLDKSGLPSDRFFAERPEGSVSTLKIQRTQQEDSAVYLCASRLTRIGEQYFGPGTRLTVT.

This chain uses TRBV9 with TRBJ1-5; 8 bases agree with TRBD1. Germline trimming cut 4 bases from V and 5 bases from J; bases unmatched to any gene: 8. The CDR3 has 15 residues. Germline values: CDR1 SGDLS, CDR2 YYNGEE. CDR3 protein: CASSPRDRWDQPQHF. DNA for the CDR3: TGTGCCAGCAGCCCCCGGGACAGGTGGGATCAGCCCCAGCATTTT.